The 15 T cell receptor beta chains listed next were all sequenced from one sample in a study of T cells in Graves' hyperthyroidism and ophthalmopathy. The source material, RNA transcripts, was used to amplify TCR beta CDR3 regions. The TCR CDR3 was amplified in a first-round RT-PCR using the HTBI primer set. TCRdb reprocessed the multiplex PCR reads via MiXCR and lists one record per CDR3 protein. The top ten hold approximately 7.5% of the sample, which has about 420,000 distinct CDR3 sequences, more than 15% seen once. Sequenced: blood. These receptors originate from a woman aged 18-29 years with Graves' hyperthyroidism.

In its sample, this clonotype was seen many times. The genes are TRBV30 and TRBJ2-5; D remains ambiguous. Trimming stripped 3 bases from V and 5 bases from J, with 10 bases between. Germline V gene sequence: CDR1 GTSNPN, CDR2 SVGIG (reference sequence). This CDR3 is 12 amino acids long. In DNA form, the CDR3 reads TGTGCCTGGAGACCAGCGAGGGAGACCCAGTACTTC. Translating it yields CAWRPARETQYF.

The sample holds many counts of this clonotype. The J gene is TRBJ1-2, the V gene TRBV6-1; TRBD1 aligns across 11 bases. The CDR3 runs 14 residues. CDR1 is MNHNS and CDR2 is SASEGT in the germline V gene. After removal of 4 bases from V and 8 bases from J, the junction contained 6 bases not matched to a gene. DNA of the CDR3: TGTGCCAGCAGTGCCGGGACAGGGGGATCGGGCTACACCTTC. This encodes CASSAGTGGSGYTF.

Many counts were recorded for this clonotype. The chain has TRBV6-1 and TRBJ2-1, with D tentatively TRBD1 (6 bases). CDR3 length equals 16 residues. Germline CDR1 MNHNS, CDR2 SASEGT. V was cut by 8 bases and J by 2 bases, with 19 bases left in between. This CDR3 is CASSYSTGLAYNEQFF. DNA for the CDR3: TGTGCCAGCTCATATTCGACAGGTTTGGCCTACAATGAGCAGTTCTTC.

This clonotype was recorded many times. The rearrangement links TRBV11-2 to TRBJ1-1; weak D call: TRBD1 (5 bases). The CDR3 covers 14 residues. Per the germline V gene, CDR1 is SGHAT and CDR2 is FQNNGV. Deletions cut 5 bases from V and 0 bases from J, with 10 bases between. DNA of the CDR3: TGTGCCAGCAGCGAGCGACAGATGAACACTGAAGCTTTCTTT. It yields the protein CASSERQMNTEAFF.

In its sample, this clonotype was seen a few times. The CDR3 bases are TGTGCCAGCAGTTTAGACTCAGGGGGATATGGCAATCAGCCCCAGCATTTT. It yields the protein CASSLDSGGYGNQPQHF. The chain is built from TRBV12-3 or TRBV12-4 and TRBJ1-5; 7 bases agree with TRBD1. V was clipped by 1 base and J by 2 bases; unmatched bases: 8. The CDR3 extends over 17 amino acids.

This chain connects TRBV5-1 to TRBJ1-2; 9 bases fit TRBD1. Per the germline V gene, CDR1 is SGHRS and CDR2 is YFSETQ. After removal of 3 bases from V and 6 bases from J, the junction contained 9 bases not matched to a gene. The CDR3 runs to 15 residues. The CDR3 here is CASSSSGTGTDGYTF. For the CDR3, the DNA is TGCGCCAGCAGCTCTTCCGGGACAGGGACAGATGGCTACACCTTC.

This clonotype was counted many times. This chain uses TRBV12-5 with TRBJ1-1, with a possible D match to TRBD1 (5 bases). Trimming removed 0 bases from V and 5 bases from J, with 16 bases in between. Germline CDR1 is LGHNT and CDR2 is FRNRAP. This CDR3 contains 16 residues. The CDR3 spells CASGLVRLQGWTEAFF. DNA for the CDR3: TGTGCTAGTGGTTTGGTACGGTTGCAGGGATGGACTGAAGCTTTCTTT.

This clonotype was seen only a few times. V and J are TRBV4-1 and TRBJ1-2, with a weak D call TRBD1 (5 bases). V was cut by 0 bases and J by 8 bases, with 16 bases left in between. The CDR3 has 15 residues. CDR1 is MGHRA, CDR2 YSYEKL, per germline. The CDR3 DNA reads TGCGCCAGCAGCCAAGATTGGGCAGGGAGGTTGGGCTACACCTTC. As protein: CASSQDWAGRLGYTF.

This clonotype was detected many times. The V gene is TRBV12-3 or TRBV12-4, the J gene TRBJ2-5; either TRBD1 or TRBD2 may fit D (6 bases each). The CDR3 sequence is 15 residues long. Trimming pared 5 bases from V and 6 bases from J, leaving 19 bases between. In DNA, the CDR3 is TGTGCCAGCAGTCCCCGGGGGCGCCCTTCGAAGACCCAGTACTTC. As protein: CASSPRGRPSKTQYF.

Ten or more counts support this clonotype. The genes are TRBV7-2 and TRBJ1-6, with D perhaps TRBD1 (6 bases). V was pared by 2 bases and J by 5 bases, with 10 bases between. CDR1 and CDR2 from the germline V gene are SGHTA and FQGNSA. This CDR3 has 15 amino acids. The CDR3 sequence is CASSLSGQHNSPLHF. The CDR3 bases are TGTGCCAGCAGCTTATCCGGACAGCATAATTCACCCCTCCACTTT.

The sample holds a few counts of this clonotype. The DNA of the CDR3 is TGTGCCAGCAGCAGACCGGGGGGCCTGACCACAGATACGCAGTATTTT. It encodes CASSRPGGLTTDTQYF. The chain employs TRBV27 and TRBJ2-3, with a possible D match to TRBD2 (7 bases). Trimming pared 6 bases from V and 2 bases from J, leaving 18 bases between. The CDR3 covers 16 residues. Germline loops: CDR1 MNHEY, CDR2 SMNVEV (reference sequence).

Many counts were recorded for this clonotype. The chain recombines TRBV20-1 with TRBJ2-1; 14 positions agree with TRBD2. The germline CDR1 and CDR2 sequences are DFQATT and SNEGSKA (reference sequence). Trimming took 0 bases from V and 12 from J; bases not matched to a gene: 7. The CDR3 sequence is 15 residues long. This chain's CDR3 is CSARETTSGGGRQFF. For the CDR3, the DNA is TGCAGTGCTAGAGAGACGACTAGCGGGGGGGGGCGGCAGTTCTTC.

This clonotype has a count of ten or more. This chain connects TRBV12-5 to TRBJ2-7, with 11 bases matching TRBD1. There are 16 residues in the CDR3. The germline CDR1 and CDR2 sequences are LGHNT and FRNRAP. After removal of 1 base from V and 0 bases from J, the junction contained 2 bases not matched to a gene. The chain's CDR3 is CASGLGGTGGSYEQYF. The CDR3 bases are TGTGCTAGTGGTTTGGGCGGGACAGGGGGCTCCTACGAGCAGTACTTC.

This clonotype has ten or more counts. The CDR3 protein is CASKVAGGRVPRLTDTQYF. The CDR3, as DNA: TGTGCCAGCAAGGTAGCGGGGGGGCGGGTCCCTAGGCTGACAGATACGCAGTATTTT. This chain links TRBV6-1 with TRBJ2-3; 11 bases match TRBD2. The junction had 18 bases not matched to a gene; V was cut back by 7 bases and J by 3 bases. Germline loops: CDR1 MNHNS, CDR2 SASEGT. The CDR3 spans 19 residues.

This clonotype was counted ten times or more. The chain couples TRBV6-1 to TRBJ2-5; D is unclear. The V gene's germline CDR1 is MNHNS and CDR2 SASEGT. V dropped 6 bases and J dropped 1 base, with 12 bases sitting between them. The CDR3 extends over 14 amino acids. The CDR3: CASRALVAQETQYF. For the CDR3, the DNA is TGTGCCAGCAGAGCCTTAGTGGCCCAAGAGACCCAGTACTTC.